Presented here are 18 T cell receptor beta chains from one specimen sequenced in a study of immune cell composition in non-small cell lung cancer. The protocol was immunoSEQ multiplex PCR, while the TCRdb copy is restricted to in-frame clones and leaves out a portion. The table records over a thousand clones, over 65% of them present only once. Normal lung sampling was at least 3 cm from the tumour, as distant as possible. The sample was non-adjacent lung tissue. These receptor sequences come from a human donor with non-small cell lung cancer.

The chain has TRBV11-2 and TRBJ2-5; tentative D call: TRBD1 (5 bases). The J call is in doubt because the DNA end fits TRBJ2-7 better. Germline values: CDR1 SGHAT, CDR2 FQNNGV. CDR3 size: 15 residues. CDR3 DNA sequence: TGTGCCAGCAGCTCCCCGAGACAGAGCCCCTACGAGCAGTACTTC. Its protein is CASSSPRQSPYEQYF.

This chain joins TRBV6-6 and TRBJ2-7; 8 nucleotides agree with TRBD2. V shed 11 bases and J 7 bases; nucleotides not matched to a gene: 13. CDR1 MNHNY and CDR2 SVGAGI come from the germline V gene (reference sequence). The CDR3 is 13 residues long. The CDR3 DNA is TGTGCCTCCCTTGGGCGGGGGGCCGGGGAGCAGTACTTC. Amino acid sequence: CASLGRGAGEQYF.

The rearrangement joins TRBV25-1 to TRBJ1-1; D is uncertain. V was cut by 5 bases and J by 0 bases, with 4 bases left in between. The CDR3 length is 12 residues. Germline loops: CDR1 MGHDK, CDR2 SYGVNS. The CDR3, as DNA: TGTGCCAGCAGTTTATTGAACACTGAAGCTTTCTTT. This encodes CASSLLNTEAFF.

This chain links TRBV11-1 with TRBJ2-1, with D maybe TRBD2 (5 bases). Germline lookup yields CDR1 SGHAT and CDR2 FQDESV (reference sequence). V was clipped by 1 base and J by 0 bases, with 7 bases between them. This CDR3 contains 15 residues. CDR3 DNA: TGTGCCAGCAGCTTAGGTGGAGGCTCCTACAATGAGCAGTTCTTC. It encodes CASSLGGGSYNEQFF.

The chain is built from TRBV7-9 and TRBJ2-2; D is uncertain. The CDR3 spans 14 residues. The V and J ends lost 5 bases and 1 base respectively, with 8 bases between them. CDR1 and CDR2 from the germline V gene are SEHNR and FQNEAQ (reference sequence). For the CDR3, the DNA is TGTGCCAGCAGCCCAAGACAGAACACCGGGGAGCTGTTTTTT. This translates into CASSPRQNTGELFF.

The rearrangement joins TRBV21-1 to TRBJ1-1; the listed D gene, TRBD1, was not tested against the DNA. TRBV21-1 is annotated as a pseudogene. The CDR3 length is 13 residues. CDR3 DNA: TGTGCCAGGTACAGGGACCTGGACACTGAAGCTTTCTTT. Translation: CARYRDLDTEAFF.

The rearrangement links TRBV6-6 to TRBJ2-1; TRBD2 might be the D (7 bases). The germline gives CDR1 MNHNY, CDR2 SVGAGI (reference sequence). With 7 bases removed from V and 4 bases from J, the gap between germline ends came to 14 bases. This CDR3 is built from 14 residues. Here the CDR3 DNA reads TGTGCCAGCAACATAGGGGGAGGGTACAATGAGCAGTTCTTC. This sequence encodes CASNIGGGYNEQFF.

CDR3 bases: TGCGCCAGCAGCCAAGAGAGGGTGCCGCAAGAGACCCAGTACTTC. The encoded protein is CASSQERVPQETQYF. J is TRBJ2-5 and V is TRBV4-1, with a tentative D call TRBD2 (5 bases). The V and J ends lost 0 bases and 2 bases respectively, with 10 bases between them. The CDR3 runs to 15 residues. Germline values: CDR1 MGHRA, CDR2 YSYEKL.

The chain couples TRBV6-6 to TRBJ2-7; TRBD1 agrees at 9 bases. V was clipped by 4 bases and J by 7 bases; unmatched bases: 5. This CDR3 has 13 residues. The germline V gene encodes CDR1 MNHNY and CDR2 SVGAGI (reference sequence). The CDR3 nucleotides read TGTGCCAGCAGTTTCCTGACAGGGGGGGAGCAGTACTTC. Its protein is CASSFLTGGEQYF.

This clone was seen a few times. V usage is TRBV21-1 and J usage is TRBJ2-3; the tabulated D call, TRBD2, remains unverified against the DNA. TRBV21-1 is classified as a pseudogene. The CDR3 runs 16 residues. The chain's CDR3 is CASSTLTRLRTDTQYF. CDR3 DNA sequence: TGTGCCAGCAGCACCCTGACTAGACTCCGCACAGATACGCAGTATTTT.

The CDR3 region is CASSAQQGVFDGYTF. The CDR3, as DNA: TGTGCCAGTAGTGCCCAACAGGGGGTATTTGATGGCTACACCTTC. The chain combines TRBV19 with TRBJ1-2; 8 bases are shared with TRBD1. From germline, CDR1 is LNHDA and CDR2 SQIVND (reference sequence). The CDR3 loop spans 15 amino acids. Losses at the gene ends were 5 bases for V and 6 bases for J; bases not matched to a gene: 11. The variable domain in full, with the rest retrieved from reference TRBV19 and TRBJ1-2, is DGGITQSPKYLFRKEGQNVTLSCEQNLNHDAMYWYRQDPGQGLRLIYYSQIVNDFQKGDIAEGYSVSREKKESFPLTVTSAQKNPTAFYLCASSAQQGVFDGYTFGSGTRLTVV.

CDR3 region: CASSKGQGSSYEQYF. For the CDR3, the DNA is TGTGCCAGCAGCAAAGGACAGGGCAGCTCCTACGAGCAGTACTTC. The gene calls are TRBV21-1 and TRBJ2-7; the table gives TRBD1 as D, unverified against the DNA. TRBV21-1 is a documented pseudogene. This CDR3 spans 15 amino acids.

The chain uses TRBV5-6 and TRBJ2-7; 8 nucleotides match TRBD1. The CDR3 extends over 13 amino acids. Trimming took 5 bases from V and 4 from J; bases not matched to a gene: 5. Germline CDR1 reads SGHDT; CDR2 reads YYEEEE. The CDR3 DNA is TGTGCCAGCAGTTACGGACAGGGATACGAGCAGTACTTC. This translates into CASSYGQGYEQYF. The full variable domain, rest sourced from reference TRBV5-6 and TRBJ2-7, is DAGVTQSPTHLIKTRGQQVTLRCSPKSGHDTVSWYQQALGQGPQFIFQYYEEEERQRGNFPDRFSGHQFPNYSSELNVNALLLGDSALYLCASSYGQGYEQYFGPGTRLTVT.

This clone has only a few counts. V gene TRBV19 combines with J gene TRBJ1-1; the D is unclear. This CDR3 contains 18 residues. Germline V CDR1 and CDR2: LNHDA, SQIVND (reference sequence). Trimming stripped 1 base from V and 0 bases from J, with 18 bases between. CDR3: CASSIGGVRLGMNTEAFF. In nucleotides, the CDR3 is TGTGCCAGTAGTATAGGGGGAGTCCGGCTGGGAATGAACACTGAAGCTTTCTTT.

V and J are TRBV5-6 and TRBJ1-3, with TRBD1 matching 10 bases. Germline-derived CDR1 and CDR2 are SGHDT and YYEEEE. This CDR3 spans 15 amino acids. V shed 3 bases, J shed 3 bases, and the junction held 3 bases outside the gene matches. The CDR3 nucleotides read TGTGCCAGCAGCTGGGGGACAGGGGATGGAAACACCATATATTTT. Protein sequence: CASSWGTGDGNTIYF. The full variable domain, completed using reference TRBV5-6 and TRBJ1-3, is DAGVTQSPTHLIKTRGQQVTLRCSPKSGHDTVSWYQQALGQGPQFIFQYYEEEERQRGNFPDRFSGHQFPNYSSELNVNALLLGDSALYLCASSWGTGDGNTIYFGEGSWLTVV.

The V call is TRBV5-1, the J call TRBJ2-7, with 8 bases aligning to TRBD1. The V gene end was trimmed by 4 bases and the J gene end by 2 bases; junction bases not matched to a gene: 2. This CDR3 contains 13 residues. Germline assignment: CDR1 SGHRS and CDR2 YFSETQ. In DNA form, the CDR3 reads TGCGCCAGCAGCCCGGACAGGGCCTACGAGCAGTACTTC. Its protein is CASSPDRAYEQYF. Combining the CDR3 with reference TRBV5-1 and TRBJ2-7 gives the whole variable domain KAGVTQTPRYLIKTRGQQVTLSCSPISGHRSVSWYQQTPGQGLQFLFEYFSETQRNKGNFPGRFSGRQFSNSRSEMNVSTLELGDSALYLCASSPDRAYEQYFGPGTRLTVT.

The chain links TRBV29-1 to TRBJ2-7, with D unresolved. The CDR3 loop spans 12 amino acids. V lost 7 bases and J lost 0, with 10 bases in between. CDR1 is SQVTM and CDR2 is ANQGSEA in the germline V gene. CDR3 bases: TGCAGCGCCCAAGCTAGCTCCTACGAGCAGTACTTC. It specifies CSAQASSYEQYF.

The chain carries TRBV15 and TRBJ2-5; TRBD1 matches at 9 bases. Trimming cost V 0 bases and J 5 bases; bases outside gene matches: 7. CDR3 length: 16 residues. CDR1 and CDR2 (germline): LNHNV, YYDKDF (reference sequence). This chain's CDR3 is CATSRELGQGPETQYF. CDR3 DNA: TGTGCCACCAGCAGAGAGTTAGGACAGGGGCCGGAGACCCAGTACTTC.